This T cell receptor (beta chain) was captured in a study of Graves' ophthalmopathy and Graves' hyperthyroidism. The PBMCs originated from approximately 10 ml of fresh peripheral blood. This CDR3 is 12 amino acids long. V was pared by 7 bases and J by 2 bases, with 7 bases between. Germline V lookup: CDR1 KGHDR, CDR2 SFDVKD. RNA transcripts served as template for amplifying TCR beta CDR3 sequences. First-round RT-PCR employed HTBI primers, with a second-round multiplex PCR after it. TCRdb reprocessed the multiplex PCR reads with MiXCR, giving one entry per CDR3 protein. The repertoire holds over 11,000 distinct CDR3 sequences, about 50% seen once, with about 47% in the top ten.

Sequenced material: peripheral blood. This receptor was identified in a woman in her twenties or thirties with Graves' ophthalmopathy. The chain uses TRBV24-1 and TRBJ1-1, with D maybe TRBD1 (5 bases). CDR3 in DNA: TGTGCCACCAGAGGGGACAACACTGAAGCTTTCTTT. Residues: CATRGDNTEAFF.